The next 17 T cell receptor beta chains were all read from a single sample in a study of blood T cell repertoires in COVID-19. TCRdb's table, derived via immunoSEQ multiplex PCR, lists solely in-frame clones and lacks some. The table has 300,000 to 400,000 clones, about 82% seen once. Sequenced: peripheral blood. All receptors derive from a human donor in a cohort sampled during active COVID-19.

The rearrangement uses TRBV6-2 or TRBV6-3 and TRBJ2-1; 14 bases fit TRBD2. The CDR3 has 19 residues. Per the germline V gene, CDR1 is MNHEY and CDR2 is SVGEGT. The V gene end was trimmed by 6 bases and the J gene end by 0 bases; junction bases not matched to a gene: 10. CDR3 in amino acids: CASSRRLAGGLISYNEQFF. The CDR3 DNA reads as TGTGCCAGCAGCCGCCGACTAGCGGGGGGGCTTATCTCCTACAATGAGCAGTTCTTC.

A remark on this clone: The sample has other DNA sequences that encode this CDR3 too. The chain combines TRBV5-1 with TRBJ1-1; no clear D. The CDR3 sequence is 15 residues long. Germline CDR1 reads SGHRS; CDR2 reads YFSETQ. Between the trimmed V and J ends, which lost 0 bases and 0 bases, there was a span of 9 bases. CDR3 nucleotides: TGCGCCAGCAGCTTGGACCGCGGGGTGAACACTGAAGCTTTCTTT. The encoded protein is CASSLDRGVNTEAFF.

The chain uses TRBV19 and TRBJ2-4, with D perhaps TRBD1 (5 bases). This CDR3 is 11 amino acids long. V lost 7 bases and J 6 bases, leaving 7 bases between the germline ends. The germline V gene encodes CDR1 LNHDA and CDR2 SQIVND (reference sequence). The CDR3: CASTDRNIQYF. The DNA of the CDR3 is TGTGCCAGTACCGACAGAAACATTCAGTACTTC.

The V gene is TRBV5-5, the J gene TRBJ2-7; 11 positions match TRBD2. The germline V gene has CDR1 SGHKS and CDR2 YYEKEE (reference sequence). The CDR3 totals 14 residues. V was pared by 3 bases and J by 2 bases, with 1 base of the junction left unmatched. This chain's CDR3 is CASSSTSGAYEQYF. The CDR3 DNA follows: TGTGCCAGCAGCTCGACTAGCGGGGCCTACGAGCAGTACTTC.

CDR3 region: CASSHTDRPSTHIQYF. DNA of the CDR3: TGTGCCAGCAGCCATACTGACAGGCCGTCTACCCACATTCAGTACTTC. The rearrangement links TRBV14 to TRBJ2-4, with D perhaps TRBD1 (6 bases). The V gene lost 3 bases and the J gene lost 8 bases, with 20 bases spanning the gap. CDR1 is SGHDN and CDR2 is FVKESK in the germline V gene. This CDR3 is 16 amino acids long.

This clone occurred a few times. The chain recombines TRBV25-1 with TRBJ1-1; no reliable D call. The CDR3 spans 15 residues. Germline CDR1 and CDR2: MGHDK and SYGVNS. V shed 5 bases and J shed 5 bases, with 18 bases lying between them. CDR3 nucleotide sequence: TGTGCCAGCAGTCCTTTGGAGAGGGCGGGTACTGAAGCTTTCTTT. Protein product: CASSPLERAGTEAFF.

This clone has just a few counts. This rearrangement joins TRBV7-9 to TRBJ1-2, with D possibly TRBD1 on 5 matching bases. The V gene lost 1 base and the J gene lost 4 bases, with 7 bases spanning the gap. The germline V gene encodes CDR1 SEHNR and CDR2 FQNEAQ (reference sequence). This CDR3 is 13 amino acids long. CDR3 residues: CASSLVGGYGYTF. DNA for the CDR3: TGTGCCAGCAGCTTAGTGGGGGGCTATGGCTACACCTTC.

This chain uses TRBV3-1 (or the pseudogene TRBV3-2) with TRBJ1-2, with TRBD1 identical over 10 bases. CDR1 LGHDT and CDR2 YNNKEL come from the germline V gene (reference sequence). The CDR3 spans 16 residues. V was pared by 1 base and J by 4 bases, with 6 bases of the junction left unmatched. The CDR3 loop is CASSQAGTGDRYGYTF. The CDR3 DNA reads as TGTGCCAGCAGCCAAGCAGGGACAGGGGATCGCTATGGCTACACCTTC.

The V call is TRBV21-1, the J call TRBJ1-2; the D segment call TRBD1 is taken from the table without a DNA check. TRBV21-1 is termed a pseudogene. The CDR3 covers 14 residues. CDR3 bases: TGTGCCAGCAGCGCTACTGGGGGCAGCTATGGCTACACCTTC. This encodes CASSATGGSYGYTF.

The chain carries TRBV6-1 and TRBJ2-2, with D perhaps TRBD2 (6 bases). V was shortened by 2 bases and J by 1 base, with 20 bases between the two germline ends. The CDR3 is 19 residues long. Looked up from germline, CDR1 is MNHNS and CDR2 is SASEGT. CDR3 residues: CASSERYGLWLKNTGELFF. DNA for the CDR3: TGTGCCAGCAGTGAACGATACGGACTATGGTTGAAGAACACCGGGGAGCTGTTTTTT.

V is TRBV7-3 and J is TRBJ2-4; D is ambiguous. Per the germline V gene, CDR1 is SGHTA and CDR2 is FQGTGA. The CDR3 contains 13 residues. V shed 5 bases and J shed 7 bases, with 12 bases lying between them. The CDR3 here is CASSPDGENIQYF. For the CDR3, the DNA is TGTGCCAGCAGCCCCGACGGAGAGAACATTCAGTACTTC.

The chain recombines TRBV4-1 with TRBJ1-1; TRBD1 matches at 10 bases. The CDR3 consists of 16 residues. V was pared by 3 bases and J by 3 bases, with 7 bases of the junction left unmatched. The germline V gene has CDR1 MGHRA and CDR2 YSYEKL. The CDR3 here is CASSQTGGPQDTEAFF. DNA for the CDR3: TGCGCCAGCAGCCAGACAGGGGGCCCTCAGGACACTGAAGCTTTCTTT.

This chain uses TRBV10-2 with TRBJ2-1, with D possibly TRBD2 on 5 matching bases. There are 15 residues in the CDR3. Germline V gene sequence: CDR1 WSHSY, CDR2 SAAADI. V was clipped by 3 bases and J by 0 bases, with 9 bases between them. CDR3 in amino acids: CASSDPGSSYNEQFF. CDR3 DNA sequence: TGCGCCAGCAGTGATCCGGGGAGCTCCTACAATGAGCAGTTCTTC.

The genes are TRBV23-1 and TRBJ2-7, with TRBD1 matching over 7 bases. TRBV23-1 is known as an ORF, though its function is uncertain. The CDR3 loop spans 15 amino acids. The V gene end was trimmed by 8 bases and the J gene end by 4 bases; junction bases not matched to a gene: 14. Here the CDR3 reads CASARDSPWKYEQYF. The DNA for the CDR3 is TGCGCCAGCGCCCGGGACAGTCCCTGGAAGTACGAGCAGTACTTC.

The chain is built from TRBV24-1 and TRBJ2-5, with D perhaps TRBD1 (5 bases). The germline V gene has CDR1 KGHDR and CDR2 SFDVKD. The CDR3 contains 14 residues. V was shortened by 2 bases and J by 7 bases, with 13 bases between the two germline ends. Here the CDR3 DNA reads TGTGCCACCAGTGATTCTTCAGGTCAGGGGACCCAGTACTTC. This sequence encodes CATSDSSGQGTQYF.

The gene calls are TRBV3-1 (or the pseudogene TRBV3-2) and TRBJ2-7, with TRBD1 matching over 7 bases. This CDR3 region has 14 residues. The V and J ends lost 6 bases and 2 bases, in that order; junction bases with no gene match: 7. CDR1 and CDR2 (germline): LGHDT, YNNKEL (reference sequence). The DNA for the CDR3 is TGTGCCAGCAGACTCACTACAGGGGCCTACGAGCAGTACTTC. Translation gives CASRLTTGAYEQYF.

This sequence joins TRBV7-3 and TRBJ2-1; a weak D match, TRBD2 (6 bases). The CDR3 spans 15 residues. Germline loops: CDR1 SGHTA, CDR2 FQGTGA. Trimming pared 2 bases from V and 6 bases from J, leaving 14 bases between. The DNA of the CDR3 is TGTGCCAGCAGCTTATATCCGGGGGAGCGCAATGAGCAGTTCTTC. Amino acid sequence: CASSLYPGERNEQFF.